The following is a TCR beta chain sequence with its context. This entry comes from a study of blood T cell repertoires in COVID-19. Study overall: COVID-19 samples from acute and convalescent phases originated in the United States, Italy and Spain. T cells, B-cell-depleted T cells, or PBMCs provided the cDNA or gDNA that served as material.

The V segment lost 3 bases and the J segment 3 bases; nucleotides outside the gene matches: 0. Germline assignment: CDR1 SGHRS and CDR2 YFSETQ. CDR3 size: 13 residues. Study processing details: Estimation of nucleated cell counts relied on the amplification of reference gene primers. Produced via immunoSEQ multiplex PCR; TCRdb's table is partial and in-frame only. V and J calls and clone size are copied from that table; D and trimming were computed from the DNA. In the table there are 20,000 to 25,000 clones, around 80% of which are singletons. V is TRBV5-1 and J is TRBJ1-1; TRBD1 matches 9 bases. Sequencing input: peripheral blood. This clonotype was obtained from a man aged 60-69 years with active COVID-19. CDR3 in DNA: TGCGCCAGCAGCTACAGGGGGCACACTGAAGCTTTCTTT. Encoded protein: CASSYRGHTEAFF.